The 17 T cell receptor beta chains presented below share a single source sample, sequenced in a study of tumor-infiltrating lymphocytes in primary liver carcinoma. Unsorted whole blood supplied the RNA, and germline DNA was extracted too. Total RNA (approximately 450 ng) served as template for TCR beta cDNA synthesis primed by a constant-region primer. ARM-PCR, slightly modified, supplied the TCR beta libraries through three nested multiplex PCR rounds. Both of the initial two PCR rounds ran for about 9 cycles and employed TRBV1-TRBV30 forward primers alongside a C-beta reverse primer. Each CDR3 protein gets one entry after TCRdb re-called the multiplex PCR reads with MiXCR. The table records 300,000 to 350,000 distinct CDR3 sequences, less than 65% of them present only once. The material sequenced was peripheral blood. All receptors derive from a man aged 40-49 years with primary liver carcinoma and hepatitis B virus infection.

The V gene is TRBV4-1, the J gene TRBJ2-1, with a tentative D call TRBD2 (6 bases). The V end was cut by 4 bases, the J end by 5 bases, with 18 bases between. Germline V gives CDR1 MGHRA, CDR2 YSYEKL. This CDR3 spans 16 amino acids. CDR3 region: CASSRVLARKDNEQFF. The CDR3 DNA reads TGCGCCAGCAGCCGGGTCCTAGCGAGAAAAGACAATGAGCAGTTCTTC.

A remark on this clonotype: This may come from a read error, since a much larger clone is one base off. The chain uses TRBV6-2 or TRBV6-3 and TRBJ2-1; D not resolved. CDR1 and CDR2 (germline): MNHEY, SVGEGT. Trimming removed 8 bases from V and 11 bases from J, with 13 bases in between. The CDR3 sequence is 11 residues long. CDR3 region: CASERFNKQFF. CDR3 DNA sequence: TGTGCCAGCGAGCGTTTTAATAAGCAGTTCTTC.

The V call is TRBV11-2, the J call TRBJ2-5, with D tentatively TRBD1 or TRBD2 (6 bases each). Germline assignment: CDR1 SGHAT and CDR2 FQNNGV. The CDR3 is 14 amino acids. The CDR3: CTISPWGAGETQYF. The CDR3, as DNA: TGTACCATCAGCCCTTGGGGGGCCGGGGAGACCCAGTACTTC.

A word on this clonotype: At one of its ends the junction is not consistent with the germline gene, which may arise from a read error. The rearrangement uses TRBV11-3 and TRBJ2-1; D is possibly TRBD2 (5 bases). In germline, CDR1 is SGHNT, CDR2 YENEEA. This CDR3 has 15 amino acids. The CDR3 DNA follows: TGTGCCAGCAACTTATTGGGGAGCTCCTACAATGGGCAGTTCTTC. This codes for CASNLLGSSYNGQFF.

This clonotype turned up a few times. V usage is TRBV5-1 and J usage is TRBJ2-1; possible D gene TRBD2, 6 bases. The CDR3 loop spans 14 amino acids. Germline V gene data show CDR1 as SGHRS and CDR2 as YFSETQ. Trimming left V 0 bases short and J 6 bases short, with 10 bases between. The CDR3 bases are TGCGCCAGCAGCTTGGGGACTACCGCCAATGAGCAGTTCTTC. Its translation: CASSLGTTANEQFF.

Concerning this clonotype itself: A much larger clone sits a single nucleotide away, making a read error possible. This chain uses TRBV6-6 with TRBJ2-5; 7 bases align to TRBD1. The CDR3 is 12 residues long. From germline, CDR1 is MNHNY and CDR2 SVGAGI (reference sequence). CDR3 in amino acids: CASIDTGAAADF. In DNA, the CDR3 is TGTGCCAGCATTGATACAGGGGCCGCAGCGGACTTC.

The J gene is TRBJ2-5, the V gene TRBV7-8; D might be TRBD2 (6 bases). CDR3 length: 18 amino acids. V was shortened by 3 bases and J by 4 bases, with 24 bases between the two germline ends. Germline assignment: CDR1 SGHVS and CDR2 FQNEAQ. The CDR3 nucleotides read TGTGCCAGCAGCTTGGACGCCGTCCCGGGACTTTCTCTAGAGACCCAGTACTTC. It is translated as CASSLDAVPGLSLETQYF.

A word on this clonotype: The junction does not match germline at one end; this may be a read error. V usage is TRBV5-6 and J usage is TRBJ2-7; possible D gene TRBD1, 6 bases. There are 13 residues in the CDR3. Germline V lookup: CDR1 SGHDT, CDR2 YYEEEE. CDR3 in DNA: TGTGCCATCAGCCGGGACACGAGGTACGAGCAGTATTTC. It is translated as CAISRDTRYEQYF.

In this sample, this clonotype turned up many times. V is TRBV6-5 and J is TRBJ1-1, with 8 nucleotides matching TRBD1. Germline trimming cut 2 bases from V and 4 bases from J; bases unmatched to any gene: 6. This CDR3 comprises 15 residues. Germline CDR1 is MNHEY and CDR2 is SVGAGI. CDR3 sequence: CASSYEIGTGTEAFF. The CDR3 DNA reads TGTGCCAGCAGTTACGAGATTGGGACAGGCACTGAAGCTTTCTTT.

On this clonotype: This CDR3 fails to terminate in the conserved phenylalanine or tryptophan, so it likely reflects a read error. This chain uses TRBV4-1 with TRBJ2-1; D remains ambiguous. Trimming stripped 1 base from V and 0 bases from J, with 4 bases between. This CDR3 has 14 residues. Germline values: CDR1 MGHRA, CDR2 YSYEKL. The CDR3 region is CASSQGSSYNEQFS. The CDR3 nucleotides read TGCGCCAGCAGCCAAGGGAGCTCCTACAATGAGCAGTTCTCC.

In this sample, this clonotype turned up many times. As DNA, the CDR3 is TGTGCCATCAGTGATAGTACTAGCGGGGCGTACGAGCAGTACTTC. Translating gives CAISDSTSGAYEQYF. This chain links TRBV10-3 with TRBJ2-7; the match to TRBD2 covers 10 bases. The CDR3 is 15 amino acids. The V segment lost 3 bases and the J segment 4 bases; nucleotides outside the gene matches: 6. Germline loops: CDR1 ENHRY, CDR2 SYGVKD.

The V and J genes are TRBV11-3 and TRBJ1-1; a weak D match, TRBD1 (5 bases). This CDR3 is 14 amino acids long. The germline V gene encodes CDR1 SGHNT and CDR2 YENEEA. The V and J ends lost 7 bases and 3 bases respectively, with 15 bases between them. CDR3 in DNA: TGTGCCAGCAACTTCGTCAGGGTTCACACTGAAGCTTTCTTT. Its protein is CASNFVRVHTEAFF.

As concerns this clonotype: Possible read error: a much larger clone is one base away. This rearrangement joins TRBV6-2 or TRBV6-3 to TRBJ2-1, with TRBD2 matching over 8 bases. Germline V gives CDR1 MNHEY, CDR2 SVGEGT. The CDR3 runs to 12 residues. CDR3: CPSTGREAEQFF. The CDR3 DNA reads as TGTCCCAGCACCGGGCGGGAGGCTGAGCAGTTCTTC.

This clonotype is a singleton in its sample. A read error may be the cause here, since a much bigger clone is one base away. The genes are TRBV4-3 and TRBJ1-2; D perhaps matches TRBD1 (5 bases). The CDR3 spans 14 residues. The germline gives CDR1 LGHNA, CDR2 YSLEER. As DNA, the CDR3 is TGCGCCAGCACCCAAGACCTGGACACCAATGGCTACACCTTC. Translating it yields CASTQDLDTNGYTF.

This chain joins TRBV11-2 and TRBJ2-7; D remains ambiguous. CDR1 and CDR2 (germline): SGHAT, FQNNGV. Trimming removed 1 base at V and 9 bases at J, with 16 bases between. The CDR3 is 14 residues long. The CDR3 is CASSLGDMGKGQYF. The CDR3 DNA reads as TGTGCCAGCAGCTTAGGTGACATGGGTAAGGGGCAGTACTTC.

This clonotype has a count of ten or more. Just one base apart from a much larger clone, this may be a read error. Since no conserved phenylalanine or tryptophan closes the CDR3, a read error is the likely cause. The J gene is TRBJ2-3, the V gene TRBV11-1, with a possible D match to TRBD1 (5 bases). CDR1 SGHAT and CDR2 FQDESV come from the germline V gene (reference sequence). Trimming removed 1 base at V and 3 bases at J, with 5 bases between. This CDR3 contains 13 residues. The CDR3 region is CASSLEGTDTQYS. The CDR3 DNA follows: TGTGCCAGCAGCTTAGAGGGGACAGATACGCAGTATTCT.

This clonotype has only a few counts. This chain links TRBV28 with TRBJ2-1, with 13 positions matching TRBD2. J was trimmed by 5 bases and V by 4 bases; bases with no gene match: 5. The CDR3 totals 16 residues. Germline CDR1 reads MDHEN; CDR2 reads SYDVKM. The CDR3 DNA reads TGTGCCAGCAGTTCACCGGGACTAGCGGGACACAATGAGCAGTTCTTC. Translating gives CASSSPGLAGHNEQFF.